Shown below are 17 T cell receptor beta chains from a single sample sequenced in a study of identifying expanded T cells in peripheral blood. Measured with immunoSEQ multiplex PCR; TCRdb has only the in-frame clones, and not every one. The sample lists nearly 60,000 clones, approximately 89% occurring once. Sequenced input: blood. The origin of the receptors is a person aged 18 to 70 in good health.

This chain joins TRBV7-8 and TRBJ1-5; D perhaps matches TRBD1 (5 bases). CDR3 size: 16 residues. V was clipped by 5 bases and J by 2 bases, with 16 bases between them. The germline CDR1 and CDR2 sequences are SGHVS and FQNEAQ. The CDR3 spells CASSPLPGQGNQPQHF. DNA of the CDR3: TGTGCCAGCAGCCCGCTCCCAGGGCAGGGCAATCAGCCCCAGCATTTT.

This chain uses TRBV5-6 with TRBJ2-1; D not certain. Trimming stripped 3 bases from V and 0 bases from J, with 7 bases between. The CDR3 covers 14 residues. Germline V gives CDR1 SGHDT, CDR2 YYEEEE. The CDR3 DNA follows: TGTGCCAGCAGCTGGGCAGGCTCCTACAATGAGCAGTTCTTC. Translated, it gives CASSWAGSYNEQFF. Drawing the rest from reference TRBV5-6 and TRBJ2-1, the complete variable domain is DAGVTQSPTHLIKTRGQQVTLRCSPKSGHDTVSWYQQALGQGPQFIFQYYEEEERQRGNFPDRFSGHQFPNYSSELNVNALLLGDSALYLCASSWAGSYNEQFFGPGTRLTVL.

In the case of this clone: The junction does not match germline at one end; this may be a read error. V usage is TRBV13 and J usage is TRBJ2-2, with 15 positions matching TRBD2. The CDR3 loop spans 17 amino acids. The germline V gene encodes CDR1 PRHDT and CDR2 FYEKMQ (reference sequence). CDR3 nucleotides: TGTGCCAGCAGCGTAGGACTAGCGGGAGGGCCCACCGGGGAGCTGTTTTTT. Residues: CASSVGLAGGPTGELFF.

The chain has TRBV2 and TRBJ1-5; D unresolved. Germline-derived CDR1 and CDR2 are SNHLY and FYNNEI. This CDR3 is 15 amino acids long. The ends were cut back, 8 bases at V and 4 bases at J, with 18 bases in the middle. The CDR3 reads CASGLRVGVNQPQHF. The DNA of the CDR3 is TGTGCCAGCGGTCTGCGGGTCGGCGTAAATCAGCCCCAGCATTTT.

The V call is TRBV6-1, the J call TRBJ2-7, with 8 bases matching TRBD1. The CDR3 runs 15 residues. CDR1 and CDR2 (germline): MNHNS, SASEGT. Germline trimming cut 2 bases from V and 4 bases from J; bases unmatched to any gene: 7. The CDR3 loop reads CASSEPTGVPYEQYF. CDR3 DNA sequence: TGTGCCAGCAGTGAACCGACAGGGGTTCCGTACGAGCAGTACTTC.

The chain is built from TRBV7-2 and TRBJ1-6; tentative D call: TRBD1 (6 bases). Germline CDR1 reads SGHTA; CDR2 reads FQGNSA. V was pared by 10 bases and J by 10 bases, with 17 bases between. This CDR3 has 13 amino acids. CDR3 coding DNA: TGTGCCACCCAAGGGGGACCGAACTCACCCCTCCACTTT. This gives the protein CATQGGPNSPLHF.

The chain couples TRBV2 to TRBJ1-2; the match to TRBD1 covers 7 bases. After removal of 3 bases from V and 3 bases from J, the junction contained 1 base not matched to a gene. The CDR3 spans 13 residues. From germline, CDR1 is SNHLY and CDR2 FYNNEI. The CDR3 sequence is CASSEGQYYGYTF. In nucleotides, the CDR3 is TGTGCCAGCAGTGAGGGACAGTACTATGGCTACACCTTC.

The chain is built from TRBV4-3 and TRBJ2-1, with TRBD2 matching 8 bases. The junction had 8 bases not matched to a gene; V was cut back by 2 bases and J by 5 bases. The CDR3 totals 16 residues. Germline V gene sequence: CDR1 LGHNA, CDR2 YSLEER. In DNA, the CDR3 is TGCGCCAGCAGCCAACGACTGACGGGAGGGAACAATGAGCAGTTCTTC. The encoded protein is CASSQRLTGGNNEQFF.

The chain joins TRBV2 to TRBJ1-4; weak D call: TRBD1 (6 bases). Trimming took 4 bases from V and 4 from J, leaving 19 bases between them. CDR1 is SNHLY, CDR2 FYNNEI, per germline. The CDR3 has 17 residues. The CDR3 DNA follows: TGTGCCAGCAGTGGGATACAGGGAGGAGCCTTTAATGAAAAACTGTTTTTT. This translates into CASSGIQGGAFNEKLFF.

This chain joins TRBV7-2 and TRBJ1-1, with D possibly TRBD1 on 5 matching bases. Per germline, CDR1 SGHTA and CDR2 FQGNSA. V lost 2 bases, J lost 0 bases, and 7 bases lay in between. CDR3 size: 14 residues. CDR3 sequence (DNA): TGTGCCAGCAGCTTATTAGGGGTGAACACTGAAGCTTTCTTT. This encodes CASSLLGVNTEAFF. The full variable domain, in which reference TRBV7-2 and TRBJ1-1 provide the parts outside the CDR3, is GAGVSQSPSNKVTEKGKDVELRCDPISGHTALYWYRQSLGQGLEFLIYFQGNSAPDKSGLPSDRFSAERTGGSVSTLTIQRTQQEDSAVYLCASSLLGVNTEAFFGQGTRLTVV.

This rearrangement joins TRBV6-6 to TRBJ1-2; D is possibly TRBD1 (6 bases). CDR1 and CDR2 (germline): MNHNY, SVGAGI (reference sequence). This CDR3 spans 14 amino acids. V was cut by 1 base and J by 8 bases, with 14 bases left in between. The CDR3 loop is CASSYWGGRRGYTF. The DNA of the CDR3 is TGTGCCAGCAGTTACTGGGGGGGGCGCAGGGGCTACACCTTC.

The CDR3 region is CASSLRDRGSHQETQYF. The CDR3 region has the DNA TGCGCCAGCAGTCTCAGGGACAGGGGCAGCCACCAAGAGACCCAGTACTTC. The V gene is TRBV10-2, the J gene TRBJ2-5, with 10 positions matching TRBD1. This CDR3 has 17 amino acids. Germline trimming cut 5 bases from V and 0 bases from J; bases unmatched to any gene: 9. From germline, CDR1 is WSHSY and CDR2 SAAADI.

The chain recombines TRBV2 with TRBJ1-6; perhaps TRBD1 as D (5 bases). The V end was cut by 1 base, the J end by 9 bases, with 7 bases between. The V gene's germline CDR1 is SNHLY and CDR2 FYNNEI. The CDR3 runs to 13 residues. CDR3 residues: CASSEVRASPLHF. The CDR3 region has the DNA TGTGCCAGCAGTGAAGTCAGGGCTTCACCCCTCCACTTT.

The V gene is TRBV19, the J gene TRBJ2-5; tentatively, D is TRBD1 (5 bases). The CDR3 spans 13 residues. V shed 10 bases and J shed 5 bases, with 17 bases lying between them. CDR1 is LNHDA and CDR2 is SQIVND in the germline V gene (reference sequence). CDR3 in amino acids: CATAVTGRETQYF. In DNA form, the CDR3 reads TGTGCCACCGCGGTTACAGGAAGGGAGACCCAGTACTTC.

Only a few counts were recorded for this clone. The gene calls are TRBV4-3 and TRBJ1-2; no clear D gene. Trimming removed 2 bases at V and 0 bases at J, with 7 bases between. CDR3 length: 14 amino acids. CDR1 is LGHNA, CDR2 YSLEER, per germline. CDR3 sequence (DNA): TGCGCCAGCAGCCAAAACAGAGCTAACTATGGCTACACCTTC. This encodes CASSQNRANYGYTF.

This chain links TRBV5-6 with TRBJ2-6; a possible D gene is TRBD1 (6 bases). The CDR3 runs 15 residues. V was shortened by 1 base and J by 4 bases, with 9 bases between the two germline ends. Germline CDR1 is SGHDT and CDR2 is YYEEEE. As DNA, the CDR3 is TGTGCCAGCAGCTTGCTGGGGGCCGGGGCCAACGTCCTGACTTTC. Residues: CASSLLGAGANVLTF.

V gene TRBV15 combines with J gene TRBJ1-5; 10 bases are shared with TRBD1. The CDR3 extends over 18 amino acids. Germline values: CDR1 LNHNV, CDR2 YYDKDF (reference sequence). The junction had 10 bases not matched to a gene; V was cut back by 1 base and J by 4 bases. CDR3 loop: CATSRGYGGTGENQPQHF. Here the CDR3 DNA reads TGTGCCACCAGCAGAGGCTACGGGGGGACAGGGGAGAATCAGCCCCAGCATTTT.